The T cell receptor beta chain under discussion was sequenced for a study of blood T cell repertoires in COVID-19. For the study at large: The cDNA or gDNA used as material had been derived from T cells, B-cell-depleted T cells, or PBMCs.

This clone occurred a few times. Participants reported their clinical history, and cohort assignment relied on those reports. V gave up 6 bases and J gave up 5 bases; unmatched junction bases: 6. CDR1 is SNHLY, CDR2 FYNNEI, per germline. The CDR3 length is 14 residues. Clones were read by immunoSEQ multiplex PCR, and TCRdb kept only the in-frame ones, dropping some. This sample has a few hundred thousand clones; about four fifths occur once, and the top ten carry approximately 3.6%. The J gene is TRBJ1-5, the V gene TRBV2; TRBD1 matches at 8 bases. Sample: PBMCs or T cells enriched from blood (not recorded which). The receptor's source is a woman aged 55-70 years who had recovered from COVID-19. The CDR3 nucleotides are TGTGCCAGCAGCGCTGGACAGGGATATCAGCCCCAGCATTTT. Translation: CASSAGQGYQPQHF.